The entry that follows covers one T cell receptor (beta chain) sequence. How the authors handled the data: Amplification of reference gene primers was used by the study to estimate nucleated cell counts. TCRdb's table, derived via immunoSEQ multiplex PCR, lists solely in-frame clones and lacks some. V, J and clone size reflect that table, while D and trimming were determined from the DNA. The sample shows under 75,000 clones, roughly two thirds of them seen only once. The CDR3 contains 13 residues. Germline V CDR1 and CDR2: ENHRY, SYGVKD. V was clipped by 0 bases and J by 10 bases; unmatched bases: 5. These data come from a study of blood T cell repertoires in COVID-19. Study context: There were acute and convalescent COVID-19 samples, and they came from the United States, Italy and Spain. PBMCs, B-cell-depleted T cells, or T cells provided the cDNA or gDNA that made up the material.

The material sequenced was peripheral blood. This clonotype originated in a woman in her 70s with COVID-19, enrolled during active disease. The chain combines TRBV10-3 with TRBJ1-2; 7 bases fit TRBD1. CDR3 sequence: CAISESLDRAYTF. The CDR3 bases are TGTGCCATCAGTGAGTCTTTAGACAGGGCCTACACCTTC.